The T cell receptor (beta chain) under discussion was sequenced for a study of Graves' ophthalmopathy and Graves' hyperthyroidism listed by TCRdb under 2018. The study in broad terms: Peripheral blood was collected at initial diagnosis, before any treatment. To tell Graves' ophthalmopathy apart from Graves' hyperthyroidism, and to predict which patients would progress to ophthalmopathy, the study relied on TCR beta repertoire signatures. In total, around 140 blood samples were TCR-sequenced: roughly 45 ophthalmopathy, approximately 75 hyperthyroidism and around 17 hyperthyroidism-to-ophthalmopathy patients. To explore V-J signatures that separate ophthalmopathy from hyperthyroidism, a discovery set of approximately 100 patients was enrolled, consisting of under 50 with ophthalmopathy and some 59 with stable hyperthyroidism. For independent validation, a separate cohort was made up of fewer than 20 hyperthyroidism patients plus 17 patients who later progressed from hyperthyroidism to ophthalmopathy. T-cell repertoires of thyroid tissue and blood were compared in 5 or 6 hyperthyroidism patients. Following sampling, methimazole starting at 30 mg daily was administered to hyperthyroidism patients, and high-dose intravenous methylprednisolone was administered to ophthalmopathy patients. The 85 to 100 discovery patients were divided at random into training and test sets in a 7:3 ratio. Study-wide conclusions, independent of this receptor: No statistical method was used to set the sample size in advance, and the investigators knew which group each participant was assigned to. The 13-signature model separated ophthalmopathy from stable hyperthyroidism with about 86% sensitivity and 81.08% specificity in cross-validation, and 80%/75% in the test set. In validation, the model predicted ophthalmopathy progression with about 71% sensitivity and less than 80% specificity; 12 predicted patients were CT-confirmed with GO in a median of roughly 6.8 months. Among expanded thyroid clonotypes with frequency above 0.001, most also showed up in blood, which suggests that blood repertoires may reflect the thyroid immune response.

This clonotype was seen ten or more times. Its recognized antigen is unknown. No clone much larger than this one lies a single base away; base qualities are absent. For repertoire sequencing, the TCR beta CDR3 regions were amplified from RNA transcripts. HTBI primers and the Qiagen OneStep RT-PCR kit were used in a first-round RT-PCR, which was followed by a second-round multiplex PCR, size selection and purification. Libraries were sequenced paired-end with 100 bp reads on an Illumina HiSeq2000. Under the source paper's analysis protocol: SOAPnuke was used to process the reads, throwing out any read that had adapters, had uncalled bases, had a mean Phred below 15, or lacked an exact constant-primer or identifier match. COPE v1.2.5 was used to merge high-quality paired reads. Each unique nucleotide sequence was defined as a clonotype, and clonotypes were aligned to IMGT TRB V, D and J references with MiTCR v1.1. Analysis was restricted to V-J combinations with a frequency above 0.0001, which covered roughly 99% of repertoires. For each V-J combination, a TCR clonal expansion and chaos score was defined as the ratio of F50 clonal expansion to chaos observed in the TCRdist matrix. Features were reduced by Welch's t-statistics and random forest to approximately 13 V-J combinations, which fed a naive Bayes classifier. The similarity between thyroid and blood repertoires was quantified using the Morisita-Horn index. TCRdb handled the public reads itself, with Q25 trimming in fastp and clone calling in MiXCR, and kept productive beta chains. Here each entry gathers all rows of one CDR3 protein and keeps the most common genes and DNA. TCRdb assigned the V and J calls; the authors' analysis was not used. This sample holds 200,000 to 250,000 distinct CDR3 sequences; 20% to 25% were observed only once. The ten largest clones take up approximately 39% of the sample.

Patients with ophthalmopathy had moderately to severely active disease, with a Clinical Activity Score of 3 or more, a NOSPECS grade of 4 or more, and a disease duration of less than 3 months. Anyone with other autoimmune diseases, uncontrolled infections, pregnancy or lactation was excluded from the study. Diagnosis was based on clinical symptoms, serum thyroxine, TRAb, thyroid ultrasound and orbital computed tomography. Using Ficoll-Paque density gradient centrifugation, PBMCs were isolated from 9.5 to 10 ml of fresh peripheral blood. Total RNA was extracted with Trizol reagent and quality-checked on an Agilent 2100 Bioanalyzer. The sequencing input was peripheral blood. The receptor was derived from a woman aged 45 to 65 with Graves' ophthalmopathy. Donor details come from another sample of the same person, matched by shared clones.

This receptor carries the CDR3 CASSLRNYEQYF. In nucleotide form, the sequence is TGTGCCAGCAGCCTAAGGAACTACGAGCAGTACTTC. In this chain, TRBV14 is recombined with TRBJ2-7; there is no confident call for the D gene. V drops 4 bases and J drops 3 bases, leaving 7 bases in between. From a lookup of the germline V gene, CDR1 and CDR2 are SGHDN and FVKESK. Inclusive of the bounding cysteine and phenylalanine, the CDR3 is 12 residues long. Only the CDR3 region is kept as DNA, spanning 36 bases read in frame from base 1.